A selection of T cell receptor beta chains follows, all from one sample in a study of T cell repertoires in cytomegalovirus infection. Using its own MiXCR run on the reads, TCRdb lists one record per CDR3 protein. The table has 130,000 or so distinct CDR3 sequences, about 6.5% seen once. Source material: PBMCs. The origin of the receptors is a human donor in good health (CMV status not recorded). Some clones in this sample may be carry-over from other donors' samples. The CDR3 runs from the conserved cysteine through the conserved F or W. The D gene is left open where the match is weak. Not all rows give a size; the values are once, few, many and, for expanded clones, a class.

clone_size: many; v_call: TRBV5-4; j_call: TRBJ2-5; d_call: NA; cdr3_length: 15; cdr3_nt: TGTGCCAGCAGCTTGGCCCCAGGGCCCCAAGAGACCCAGTACTTC; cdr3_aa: CASSLAPGPQETQYF
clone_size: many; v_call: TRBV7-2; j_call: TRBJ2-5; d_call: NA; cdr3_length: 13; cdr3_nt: TGTGCCAGCAGCTTAGTTAGGACGCAGACCCAGTACTTC; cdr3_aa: CASSLVRTQTQYF
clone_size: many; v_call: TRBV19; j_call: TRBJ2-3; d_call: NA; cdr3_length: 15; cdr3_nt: TGTGCCAGTAGTATTCTCCTAGCCGGTGGAGATACGCAGTATTTT; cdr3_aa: CASSILLAGGDTQYF
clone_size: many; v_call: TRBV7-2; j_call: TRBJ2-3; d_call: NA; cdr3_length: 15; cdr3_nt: TGTGCCAGCAGCTTAAGGGGTCAGGTCGAAGATACGCAGTATTTT; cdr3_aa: CASSLRGQVEDTQYF
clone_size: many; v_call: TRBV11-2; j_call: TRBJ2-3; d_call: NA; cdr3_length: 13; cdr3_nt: TGTGCCAGCAGCTGGTCGGATACAGATACGCAGTATTTT; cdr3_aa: CASSWSDTDTQYF
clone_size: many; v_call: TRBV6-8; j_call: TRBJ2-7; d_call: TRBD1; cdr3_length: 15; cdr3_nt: TGTGCCAGCAGTTACTCCTGGACAGGGGCCTACGAGCAGTACTTC; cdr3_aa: CASSYSWTGAYEQYF
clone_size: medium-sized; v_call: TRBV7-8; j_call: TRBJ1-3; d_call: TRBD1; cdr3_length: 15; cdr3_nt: TGTGCCAGCAGCCCCACAGGGGGCGATGGAAACACCATATATTTT; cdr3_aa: CASSPTGGDGNTIYF
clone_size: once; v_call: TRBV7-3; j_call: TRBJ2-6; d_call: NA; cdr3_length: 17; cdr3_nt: TGTGCCAGCAGCTCAGGGGGGGGGAGCCCTGGGGCCAACGTCCTGACTTTC; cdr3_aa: CASSSGGGSPGANVLTF
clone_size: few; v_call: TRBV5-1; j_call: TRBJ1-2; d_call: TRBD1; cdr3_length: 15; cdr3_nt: TGCGCCAGCAGCCCGGCGGGGGACAGCTACTATGGCTACACCTTC; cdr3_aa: CASSPAGDSYYGYTF
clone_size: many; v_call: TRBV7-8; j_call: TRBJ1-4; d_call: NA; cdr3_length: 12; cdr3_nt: TGTGCCAGCAGCCCCTTAAATGAAAAACTGTTTTTT; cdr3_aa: CASSPLNEKLFF
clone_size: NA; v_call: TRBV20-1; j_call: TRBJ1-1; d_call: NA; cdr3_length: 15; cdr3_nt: TGCAGTGCTAGTGTAGGGGGAGCGGTGGGCACTGAAGCTTTCTTT; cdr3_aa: CSASVGGAVGTEAFF
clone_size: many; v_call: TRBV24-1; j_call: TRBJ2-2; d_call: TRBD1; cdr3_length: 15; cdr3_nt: TGTGCCACCAGTGTCGGGGGACAGGGGACCGGGGAGCTGTTTTTT; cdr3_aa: CATSVGGQGTGELFF
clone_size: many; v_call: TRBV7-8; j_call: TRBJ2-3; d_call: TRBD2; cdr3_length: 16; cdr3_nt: TGTGCCAGCAGCTTAGTAGCGGGGACTTATACAGATACGCAGTATTTT; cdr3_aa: CASSLVAGTYTDTQYF
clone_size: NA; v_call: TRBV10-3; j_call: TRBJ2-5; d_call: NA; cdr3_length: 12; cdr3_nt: TGTGCCATCAGTGACAGACAAGAGACCCAGTACTTC; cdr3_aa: CAISDRQETQYF
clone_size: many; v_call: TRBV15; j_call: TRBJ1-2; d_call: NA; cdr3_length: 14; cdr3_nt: TGTGCCACCAGCAGAGCAGGGGCCAACTATGGCTACACCTTC; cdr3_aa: CATSRAGANYGYTF
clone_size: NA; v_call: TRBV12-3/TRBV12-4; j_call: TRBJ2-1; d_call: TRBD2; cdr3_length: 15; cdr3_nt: TGTGCCAGCAGTCTCCTAGCGGGCCCAGGGAATGAGCAGTTCTTC; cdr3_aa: CASSLLAGPGNEQFF
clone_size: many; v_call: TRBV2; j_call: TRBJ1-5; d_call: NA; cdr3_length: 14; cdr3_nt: TGTGCCAGCAGTGATAACAATGTTGGTCAGCCCCAGCATTTT; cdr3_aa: CASSDNNVGQPQHF
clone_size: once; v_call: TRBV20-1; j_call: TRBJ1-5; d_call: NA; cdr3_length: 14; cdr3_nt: TGCAGTGCTAGACCGGGGGGAGGAAATCAGCCCCAGCATTTT; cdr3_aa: CSARPGGGNQPQHF
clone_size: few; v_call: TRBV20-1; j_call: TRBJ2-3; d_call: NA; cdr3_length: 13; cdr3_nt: TGCAGTACTTGGGGGGCCGGCACAGATACGCAGTATTTT; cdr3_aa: CSTWGAGTDTQYF
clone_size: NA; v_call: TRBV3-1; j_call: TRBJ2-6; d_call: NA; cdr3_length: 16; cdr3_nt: TGTGCCAGCAGCCAAGGGGGGGCGGCTGGGGCCAACGTCCTGACTTTC; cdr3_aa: CASSQGGAAGANVLTF
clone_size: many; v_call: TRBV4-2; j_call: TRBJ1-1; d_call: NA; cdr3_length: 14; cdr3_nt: TGTGCCAGCAGCCAAGATCCCCAGACCACTGAAGCTTTCTTT; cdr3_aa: CASSQDPQTTEAFF
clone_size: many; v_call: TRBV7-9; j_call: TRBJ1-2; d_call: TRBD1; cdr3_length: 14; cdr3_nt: TGTGCCAGCAGCTCTTTGGGGACAGGGAGTGACTACACCTTC; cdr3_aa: CASSSLGTGSDYTF
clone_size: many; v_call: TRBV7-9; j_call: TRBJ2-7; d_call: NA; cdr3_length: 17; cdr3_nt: TGTGCCAGCAGCCTGTTCGCGGGGCAGGGGATAACCTACGAGCAGTACTTC; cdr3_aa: CASSLFAGQGITYEQYF
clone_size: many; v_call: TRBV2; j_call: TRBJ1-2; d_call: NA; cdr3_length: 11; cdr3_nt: TGTGCCAGCAGTGGTGTCGGTGGCTACACCTTC; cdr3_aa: CASSGVGGYTF
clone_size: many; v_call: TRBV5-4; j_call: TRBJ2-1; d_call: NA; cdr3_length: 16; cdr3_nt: TGTGCCAGCAGCTTGGGGGGGAGCACGGGCCACAATGAGCAGTTCTTC; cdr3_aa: CASSLGGSTGHNEQFF
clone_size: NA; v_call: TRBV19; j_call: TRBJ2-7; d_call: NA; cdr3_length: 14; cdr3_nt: TGTGCCAGTAGCCCATCTAGCGCCTCCTACGAGCAGTACTTC; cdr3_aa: CASSPSSASYEQYF
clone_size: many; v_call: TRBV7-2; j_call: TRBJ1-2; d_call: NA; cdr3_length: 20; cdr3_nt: TGTGCCAGCAGCCAAAGGAGGGGAACTATGGCTACACGACCGAGCTATGGCTACACCTTC; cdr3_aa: CASSQRRGTMATRPSYGYTF
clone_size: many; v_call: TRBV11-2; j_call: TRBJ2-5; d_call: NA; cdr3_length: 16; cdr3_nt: TGTGCCAGCAGCTTAGCTTGGGCAGGGCGCCAAGAGACCCAGTACTTC; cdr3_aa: CASSLAWAGRQETQYF
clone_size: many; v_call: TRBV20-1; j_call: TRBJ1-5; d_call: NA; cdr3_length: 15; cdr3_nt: TGCAGTGCTATCGGGAGCGGAAATGGGGGTCAGCCCCAGCATTTT; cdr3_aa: CSAIGSGNGGQPQHF
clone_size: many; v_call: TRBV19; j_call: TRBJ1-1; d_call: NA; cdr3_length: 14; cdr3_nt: TGTGCCAGTAGAGAGACATTAGGGAACACTGAAGCTTTCTTT; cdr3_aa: CASRETLGNTEAFF
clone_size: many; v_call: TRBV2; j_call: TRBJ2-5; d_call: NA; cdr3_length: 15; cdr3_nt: TGTGCCAGCAGTGGGGGCGGAGGGCCGAGGGAGACCCAGTACTTC; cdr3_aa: CASSGGGGPRETQYF
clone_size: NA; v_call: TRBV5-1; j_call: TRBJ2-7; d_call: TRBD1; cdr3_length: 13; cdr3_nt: TGCGCCAGCACCCCACAGGGGGCCAACGAGCAGTACTTC; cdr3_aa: CASTPQGANEQYF
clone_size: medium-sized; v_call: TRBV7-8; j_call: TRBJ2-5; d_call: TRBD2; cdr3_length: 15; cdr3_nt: TGTGCCAGCAGCATCCAGCGGGGGGGGCGAGAGACCCAGTACTTC; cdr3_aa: CASSIQRGGRETQYF
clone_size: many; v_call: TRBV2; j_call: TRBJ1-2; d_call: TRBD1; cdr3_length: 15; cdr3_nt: TGTGCCAGCACCCGACAGGGGGCGTCTAACTATGGCTACACCTTC; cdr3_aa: CASTRQGASNYGYTF